This T cell receptor (beta chain) is from a study of regulatory T cells in long-lasting Graves disease. The time point denotes: newly diagnosed GD, antithyroid drugs for less than 3 months. The TCR library was made from RNA extracted from PBMCs. From each patient, approximately 9 milliliters of peripheral blood was drawn and collected into an EDTA anticoagulant tube. This clonotype was picked up a small number of times. The antigen is unknown. Construction of TCR beta libraries relied on iRepertoire HTBI primers and on Arm-PCR targeting CDR3 regions. TCRdb fed the multiplex PCR reads into MiXCR, producing one record per CDR3 protein. Of some 220,000 distinct CDR3 sequences in the sample, around 19% were seen once. Study results and caveats: Whereas 966 public clonotypes were shared by new patients, persistent patients shared more, at a few thousand.

The sample was also reused in another study, on T cells in Graves' hyperthyroidism and ophthalmopathy.

The sequenced sample was peripheral blood mononuclear cells (PBMCs), obtained at new diagnosis, from a patient treated with antithyroid drugs. This receptor was taken from a young woman with Graves disease.

The DNA for the CDR3 is TGTGCCAGTATACGTGGGGATAGCAATCAGCCCCAGCATTTT. Its translation: CASIRGDSNQPQHF. V is TRBV19 and J is TRBJ1-5, with unresolved D. V was clipped by 7 bases and J by 0 bases, with 10 bases between them. CDR3 length: 14 residues. Germline V gives CDR1 LNHDA, CDR2 SQIVND (reference sequence).